The 7 T cell receptor beta chains below all came from one sample that was sequenced in a study of patients and donors after allogeneic stem cell transplantation. MiXCR, applied by TCRdb to the RT-PCR reads, yields one record per CDR3 protein. The data show 900,000 to 1,000,000 distinct CDR3 sequences, with roughly 17% seen just once and around 6% held by the top ten. Sequencing was carried out using blood, either unsorted or a sorted T cell fraction (not recorded which). These receptor sequences come from a human donor who was either an allogeneic HSCT recipient or a stem cell or donor lymphocyte infusion donor (not recorded which). It is not recorded whose cells these are; they may come from a transplant donor.

Here the CDR3 reads CASSFLGGGGEKLFF. CDR3 bases: TGTGCCAGCAGCTTTTTAGGAGGGGGCGGAGAAAAACTGTTTTTT. The chain has TRBV5-6 and TRBJ1-4, with 7 positions matching TRBD1. Trimming removed 2 bases from V and 8 bases from J; junction bases left unmatched: 9. In germline, CDR1 is SGHDT, CDR2 YYEEEE. The CDR3 runs 15 residues.

CDR3 sequence: CASSFIDPANEQFF. The CDR3 coding sequence is TGCGCCAGCAGCTTCATCGACCCTGCCAATGAGCAGTTCTTC. The chain has TRBV5-1 and TRBJ2-1; D is unclear. Trimming pared 2 bases from V and 6 bases from J, leaving 12 bases between. The CDR3 runs to 14 residues. Germline V gives CDR1 SGHRS, CDR2 YFSETQ.

The chain combines TRBV5-1 with TRBJ2-2, with TRBD2 matching 9 bases. Trimming removed 4 bases from V and 6 bases from J; junction bases left unmatched: 7. Germline V gene lookup returns CDR1 SGHRS and CDR2 YFSETQ. The CDR3 sequence is 15 residues long. DNA for the CDR3: TGCGCCAGCAGCCCGGGACTAGCCGGACCCGGGGAGCTGTTTTTT. Its protein is CASSPGLAGPGELFF.

The rearrangement uses TRBV15 and TRBJ2-1; D may be TRBD2 (6 bases). Deletions cut 5 bases from V and 0 bases from J, with 20 bases between. This CDR3 contains 18 residues. Looked up from germline, CDR1 is LNHNV and CDR2 is YYDKDF (reference sequence). The CDR3 region has the DNA TGTGCCACCAGCCCCCGCCCCCCGGGACTCGGCTCCTACAATGAGCAGTTCTTC. Translated, it gives CATSPRPPGLGSYNEQFF.

The rearrangement joins TRBV15 to TRBJ2-1, with D unclear. Germline V lookup: CDR1 LNHNV, CDR2 YYDKDF (reference sequence). V was pared by 0 bases and J by 5 bases, with 5 bases between. CDR3 length: 13 residues. In DNA form, the CDR3 reads TGTGCCACCAGCAGAGATCGTAACAATGAGCAGTTCTTC. This gives the protein CATSRDRNNEQFF.

This clonotype occurred a few times. V is TRBV25-1 and J is TRBJ2-7; D uncertain. The CDR3 is made up of 13 amino acids. Germline V gene data show CDR1 as MGHDK and CDR2 as SYGVNS. V dropped 3 bases and J dropped 2 bases, with 8 bases sitting between them. The CDR3 spells CASSDEAPYEQYF. CDR3 sequence (DNA): TGTGCCAGCAGTGACGAAGCTCCCTACGAGCAGTACTTC.

The chain employs TRBV5-1 and TRBJ2-1; D ambiguous. The CDR3 is 13 residues long. V was trimmed by 0 bases and J by 5 bases, leaving 6 bases between them. CDR1 is SGHRS and CDR2 is YFSETQ in the germline V gene. CDR3 coding DNA: TGCGCCAGCAGCTTGGGGTCCCACAATGAGCAGTTCTTC. Translating gives CASSLGSHNEQFF.